Listed here are 5 T cell receptor beta chains from one sample, sequenced in a study of PD-1 blockade in classical Hodgkin lymphoma. Clones were sequenced by immunoSEQ multiplex PCR, and TCRdb holds only the in-frame ones, with some missing. The sample lists about 26,000 clones, approximately 67% occurring once. Each patient relapsed following autologous stem cell transplantation, and prior brentuximab vedotin exposure differed. The sample was peripheral blood mononuclear cells (PBMCs), taken before the second cycle of nivolumab. These receptors all stem from a human donor with classical Hodgkin lymphoma.

This clone ranks as medium-sized. The DNA of the CDR3 is TGTGCCAGCAGCTACCAGGGACTAGCGGGGATGAACACCGGGGAGCTGTTTTTT. Protein: CASSYQGLAGMNTGELFF. The chain joins TRBV4-2 to TRBJ2-2; 13 bases agree with TRBD2. This CDR3 region has 18 residues. V lost 5 bases to trimming and J lost 1 base; unmatched junction nucleotides: 7. Per the germline V gene, CDR1 is LGHNA and CDR2 is YNFKEQ.

This chain joins TRBV4-3 and TRBJ1-3; D remains ambiguous. Trimming took off 0 bases at V and 0 bases at J, with 6 bases between the two ends. Per the germline V gene, CDR1 is LGHNA and CDR2 is YSLEER. This CDR3 has 15 amino acids. In DNA, the CDR3 is TGCGCCAGCAGCCAAGAAGCAAGCTCTGGAAACACCATATATTTT. It codes for CASSQEASSGNTIYF.

V and J are TRBV28 and TRBJ1-3; D remains unclear. There are 15 residues in the CDR3. From germline, CDR1 is MDHEN and CDR2 SYDVKM. Trimming shortened V by 8 bases and J by 4 bases, and 18 bases separated the two germline ends. Here the CDR3 reads CASLKNAALGNTIYF. As DNA, the CDR3 is TGTGCCAGCCTTAAGAACGCGGCCCTCGGAAACACCATATATTTT.

This clone occurred once. The chain couples TRBV27 to TRBJ1-2; D is unresolved. The CDR3 covers 13 residues. The ends were cut back, 4 bases at V and 5 bases at J, with 11 bases in the middle. Per germline, CDR1 MNHEY and CDR2 SMNVEV (reference sequence). This chain's CDR3 is CASSSLDRYGYTF. The CDR3, as DNA: TGTGCCAGCAGTTCCCTCGATCGGTATGGCTACACCTTC.

This sequence joins TRBV19 and TRBJ2-2; 7 positions agree with TRBD1. CDR3 length equals 15 residues. The J segment lost 3 bases and the V segment lost 3 bases, leaving 4 bases of the junction unmatched. From germline, CDR1 is LNHDA and CDR2 SQIVND (reference sequence). The CDR3 DNA reads as TGTGCCAGTAGTATTCTGACAGGGCACACCGGGGAGCTGTTTTTT. It yields the protein CASSILTGHTGELFF.